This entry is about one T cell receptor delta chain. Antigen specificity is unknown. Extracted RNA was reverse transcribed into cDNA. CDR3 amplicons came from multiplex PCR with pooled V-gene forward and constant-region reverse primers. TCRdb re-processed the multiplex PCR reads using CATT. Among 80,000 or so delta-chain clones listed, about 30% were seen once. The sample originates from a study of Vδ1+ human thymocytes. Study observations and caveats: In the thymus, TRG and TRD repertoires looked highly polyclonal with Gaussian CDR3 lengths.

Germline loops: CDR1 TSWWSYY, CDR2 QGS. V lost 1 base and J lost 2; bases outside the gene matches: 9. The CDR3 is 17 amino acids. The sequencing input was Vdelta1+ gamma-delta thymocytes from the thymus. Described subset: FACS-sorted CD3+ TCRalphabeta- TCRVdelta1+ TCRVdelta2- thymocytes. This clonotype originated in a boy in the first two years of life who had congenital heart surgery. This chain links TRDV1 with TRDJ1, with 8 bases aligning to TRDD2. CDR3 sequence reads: CALGEPFLGEGTDKLIF. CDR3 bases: TGTGCTCTTGGGGAACCCTTCCTAGGGGAGGGTACCGATAAACTCATCTTT.